This T cell receptor (beta chain) was found in a study of T cell changes during pregnancy in multiple sclerosis. Using immunoSEQ multiplex PCR, the repertoire was profiled, and TCRdb retains in-frame clones only, with some absent. This table has tens of thousands of clones, 90% to 95% appearing once. The sequence was collected from a female donor with multiple sclerosis, enrolled in a pregnancy study. This specimen was peripheral blood, taken in the second trimester of pregnancy.

This CDR3 is CASSSNPQGAIGQPQHF. The CDR3, as DNA: TGTGCCAGCAGCTCTAACCCGCAGGGGGCGATCGGCCAGCCCCAGCATTTT. This chain connects TRBV7-8 to TRBJ1-5, with 8 bases fitting TRBD1. V lost 4 bases and J lost 7; bases outside the gene matches: 15. The CDR3 consists of 17 residues. Germline CDR1 is SGHVS and CDR2 is FQNEAQ.